This T cell receptor beta chain comes out of a study of blood T cell repertoires in COVID-19. The length of the CDR3 is 16 residues. Germline CDR1 MNHEY, CDR2 SVGAGI. The V end lost 4 bases, the J end lost 1 base, and 17 bases lay between the germline ends. Original processing methods: From reference gene primer amplification, estimates of nucleated cell counts were derived. The assay was immunoSEQ multiplex PCR, and TCRdb's table has in-frame clones only and misses some. V and J calls and clone size are copied from that table; D and trimming were computed from the DNA. The sample contains about 150,000 clones, 87% of which appear only once.

This chain links TRBV6-5 with TRBJ2-7, with a tentative D call TRBD2 (6 bases). Material: peripheral blood. The receptor comes from a man in his forties or fifties with active COVID-19. The CDR3 loop is CASSSPGRDGSYEQYF. The DNA of the CDR3 is TGTGCCAGCAGTTCCCCAGGGCGGGACGGGTCCTACGAGCAGTACTTC.